This T cell receptor beta chain is from a study of blood T cell repertoires in COVID-19. Study-level information: Acute-phase and convalescent COVID-19 samples originated in the United States, Italy and Spain.

This CDR3 has 15 residues. Trimming stripped 0 bases from V and 2 bases from J, with 11 bases between. Germline loops: CDR1 SGDLS, CDR2 YYNGEE. Clones were read by immunoSEQ multiplex PCR, and TCRdb kept only the in-frame ones, dropping some. The sample yields approximately 52,000 clones, approximately 90% seen once. V usage is TRBV9 and J usage is TRBJ1-1, with D tentatively TRBD1 (6 bases). Sequencing input: peripheral blood. The source of this sequence is a human donor with active COVID-19. The donor label of this sample is uncertain. CDR3 sequence (DNA): TGTGCCAGCAGCGTAGACGGGACAACAAACACTGAAGCTTTCTTT. Amino acids: CASSVDGTTNTEAFF.